This T cell receptor beta chain was captured in a study of blood T cell repertoires in COVID-19. Study at large: COVID-19 samples, acute and convalescent, were from the United States, Italy and Spain. Nucleic acid was either cDNA or gDNA, and it came from T cells, B-cell-depleted T cells, or PBMCs.

Some clones are missing from TCRdb's copy, which holds only in-frame ones; the method was immunoSEQ multiplex PCR. The data show 190,000 or so clones, over 75% seen once. The CDR3 extends over 15 amino acids. The V end was cut by 5 bases, the J end by 2 bases, with 15 bases between. CDR1 MNHEY and CDR2 SMNVEV come from the germline V gene (reference sequence). This TCR came from a woman aged 80 or older with acute or convalescent COVID-19. Specimen: peripheral blood. J is TRBJ1-2 and V is TRBV27, with a tentative D call TRBD1 (6 bases). Here the CDR3 reads CASSNPGQKNYGYTF. The CDR3 nucleotides read TGTGCCAGCAGTAACCCGGGACAAAAAAACTATGGCTACACCTTC.